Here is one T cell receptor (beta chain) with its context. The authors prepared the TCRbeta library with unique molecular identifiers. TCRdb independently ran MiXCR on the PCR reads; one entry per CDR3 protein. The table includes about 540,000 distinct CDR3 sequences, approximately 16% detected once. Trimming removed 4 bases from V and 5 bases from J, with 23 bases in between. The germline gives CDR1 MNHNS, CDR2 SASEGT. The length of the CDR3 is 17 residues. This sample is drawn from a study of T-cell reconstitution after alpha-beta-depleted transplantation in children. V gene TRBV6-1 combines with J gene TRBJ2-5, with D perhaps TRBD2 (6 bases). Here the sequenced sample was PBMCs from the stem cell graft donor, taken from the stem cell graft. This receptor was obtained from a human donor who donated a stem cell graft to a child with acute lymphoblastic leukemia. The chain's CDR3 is CASSGGRDAFTGETQYF. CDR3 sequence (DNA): TGTGCCAGCAGTGGAGGGCGGGACGCCTTCACCGGGGAGACCCAGTACTTC.